This T cell receptor (beta chain) was sequenced for a study of neurological immune-mediated disorders. Study-level information: The approximately 34 patients with multiple sclerosis comprised roughly 31 relapsing-remitting cases and 3 secondary progressive cases.

Overall study findings and caveats: The study found the most TCR clonal expansion in HTLV-1-associated myelopathy and the least in multiple sclerosis, below healthy controls.

This clonotype was found many times. The antigen is undetermined. From 2 million PBMCs stored at -80 C, the unsorted libraries were generated. cDNA was made by 5'RACE with 10-nucleotide random UMIs. A single record per CDR3 protein comes from TCRdb applying MiXCR to the 5' RACE reads. This sample has 54,000 or so distinct CDR3 sequences, with 3.5% found just once. This TCR derives from a woman between 25 and 40 years old with multiple sclerosis. The sample taken for sequencing was PBMCs.

The CDR3: CSAQDRMGGYTF. The CDR3 DNA reads TGCAGTGCCCAGGACAGGATGGGGGGCTACACCTTC. This rearrangement joins TRBV20-1 to TRBJ1-2, with 7 bases matching TRBD1. The CDR3 has 12 amino acids. Germline V gene sequence: CDR1 DFQATT, CDR2 SNEGSKA (reference sequence). Unmatched junction bases numbered 9, after V lost 6 bases and J lost 8 bases.